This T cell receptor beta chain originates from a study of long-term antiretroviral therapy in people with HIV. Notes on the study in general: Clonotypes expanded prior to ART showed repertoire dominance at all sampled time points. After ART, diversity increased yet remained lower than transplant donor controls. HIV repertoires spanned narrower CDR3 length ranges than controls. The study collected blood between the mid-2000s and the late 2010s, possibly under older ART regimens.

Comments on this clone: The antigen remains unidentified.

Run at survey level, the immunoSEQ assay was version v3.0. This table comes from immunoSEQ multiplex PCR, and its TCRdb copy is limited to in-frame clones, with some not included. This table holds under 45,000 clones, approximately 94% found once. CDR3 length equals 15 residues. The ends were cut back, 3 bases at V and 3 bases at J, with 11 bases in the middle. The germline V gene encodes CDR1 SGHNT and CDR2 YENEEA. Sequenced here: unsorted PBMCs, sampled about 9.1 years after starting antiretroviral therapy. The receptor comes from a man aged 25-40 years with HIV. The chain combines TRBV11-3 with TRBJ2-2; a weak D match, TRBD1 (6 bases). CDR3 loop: CASSFGRGYTGELFF. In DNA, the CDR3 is TGTGCCAGCAGCTTCGGAAGGGGGTACACCGGGGAGCTGTTTTTT. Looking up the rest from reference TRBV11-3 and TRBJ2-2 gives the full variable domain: EAGVVQSPRYKIIEKKQPVAFWCNPISGHNTLYWYLQNLGQGPELLIRYENEEAVDDSQLPKDRFSAERLKGVDSTLKIQPAELGDSAVYLCASSFGRGYTGELFFGEGSRLTVL.